This T cell receptor (beta chain) derives from a study of shared clonotypes between healthy human individuals. Study-level information: Per-donor plates numbered three CD4 naive, three CD4 memory, two CD8 naive and one CD8 memory. Study-level results: Relative to clonotypes present in all four donors, those not shared had lower generation probabilities. The naive CD4 repertoires of a few donors were compared, and approximately 5% of clonotypes were shared. The study generally estimated greater richness for naive than memory subsets.

Notes on this clone: As yet, its antigen is unknown.

Produced via immunoSEQ multiplex PCR; TCRdb's table is partial and in-frame only. The table shows about 2.3 million clones, with approximately 93% occurring only once. CDR3 length: 13 residues. The germline CDR1 and CDR2 sequences are KGHSH and LQKENI. Trimming pared 6 bases from V and 3 bases from J, leaving 12 bases between. Sequenced sample: naive CD4+ T cells from PBMCs. The subset is: CD45RA+ positively selected. The genes are TRBV18 and TRBJ2-7, with no clear D. This TCR derives from a man aged 18 to 29 in good health. Some clones in this sample may be carry-over from other donors' samples. DNA of the CDR3: TGTGCCAGCTCCTCATTCGAGAGCTACGAGCAGTACTTC. Residues: CASSSFESYEQYF.